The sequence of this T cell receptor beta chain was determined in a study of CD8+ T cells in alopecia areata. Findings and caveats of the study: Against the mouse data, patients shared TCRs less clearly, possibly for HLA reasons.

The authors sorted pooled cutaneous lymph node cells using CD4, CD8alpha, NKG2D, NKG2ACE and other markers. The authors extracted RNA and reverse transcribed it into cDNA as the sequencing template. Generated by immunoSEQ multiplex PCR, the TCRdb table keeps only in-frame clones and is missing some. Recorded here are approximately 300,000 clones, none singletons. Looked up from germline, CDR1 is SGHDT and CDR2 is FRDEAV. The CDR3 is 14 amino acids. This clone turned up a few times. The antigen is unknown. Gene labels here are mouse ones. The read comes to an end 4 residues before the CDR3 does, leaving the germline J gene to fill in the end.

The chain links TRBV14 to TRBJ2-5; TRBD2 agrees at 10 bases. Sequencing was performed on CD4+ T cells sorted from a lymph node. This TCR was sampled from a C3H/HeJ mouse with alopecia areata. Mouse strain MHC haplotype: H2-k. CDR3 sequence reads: CASELGGREDTQYF. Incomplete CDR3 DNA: TGTGCCAGCGAGCTGGGGGGGCGCGAAGAC.